What follows are 19 T cell receptor beta chains derived from one specimen sequenced in a study of low-dose radiotherapy and immunotherapy resistance in tumors (dated by TCRdb to 2022 to 2024). Superscript III and a set of TRAV- and TRBV-specific primers were used to synthesize first-strand cDNA, so that both TCRalpha and TCRbeta chains were covered. TCRs were amplified with Phusion for around 19 PCR cycles, with a constant-region primer paired with the adapter attached to the V primers. TCRdb applied fastp at Q25 and MiXCR to the public reads, then kept only in-frame beta chains. Each entry merges the rows of one CDR3 protein and shows their most common DNA and genes. For this sample there are around 18,000 distinct CDR3 sequences; about 74% appear just once. The ten largest clonotypes hold 10% to 12% of the sample. The origin of the receptors is a human donor with advanced metastatic prostate, ovarian, gallbladder or colorectal cancer (not recorded which). This table probably holds off-target reads from a library built for another chain.

The chain has TRBV7-2 and TRBJ1-1; no definite D call. The germline V and J ends were trimmed by 1 base and 4 bases, with 7 bases remaining between them. Germline CDR1 reads SGHTA; CDR2 reads FQGNSA. The CDR3 has 13 amino acids. The DNA of the CDR3 is TGTGCCAGCAGCTTAGGGGCCCGCACTGAAGCTTTCTTT. It codes for CASSLGARTEAFF. Full variable domain (rest looked up from reference TRBV7-2 and TRBJ1-1): GAGVSQSPSNKVTEKGKDVELRCDPISGHTALYWYRQSLGQGLEFLIYFQGNSAPDKSGLPSDRFSAERTGGSVSTLTIQRTQQEDSAVYLCASSLGARTEAFFGQGTRLTVV.

This CDR3 is CASRRTGGAYNEQFF. CDR3 DNA: TGTGCCAGCCGCAGGACAGGGGGTGCCTACAATGAGCAGTTCTTC. The J gene is TRBJ2-1, the V gene TRBV6-1; 10 nucleotides agree with TRBD1. Per the germline V gene, CDR1 is MNHNS and CDR2 is SASEGT. The V segment lost 8 bases and the J segment 2 bases; nucleotides outside the gene matches: 6. The CDR3 contains 15 residues.

The chain is built from TRBV5-4 and TRBJ2-3; D may match TRBD1 or TRBD2 (5 bases each). Trimming took 4 bases from V and 6 from J, leaving 12 bases between them. Germline V gene data show CDR1 as SGHNT and CDR2 as YYREEE (reference sequence). The CDR3 loop spans 13 amino acids. CDR3 sequence reads: CASSLPGTDTQYF. The DNA for the CDR3 is TGTGCCAGCAGCCTACCAGGGACCGATACGCAGTATTTT.

The V call is TRBV7-3, the J call TRBJ2-7; 7 nucleotides match TRBD1. The germline CDR1 and CDR2 sequences are SGHTA and FQGTGA. This CDR3 is built from 15 residues. Trimming removed 0 bases from V and 6 bases from J; junction bases left unmatched: 8. CDR3 sequence: CASSLTGGLNAEQYF. The CDR3 DNA follows: TGTGCCAGCAGCTTAACAGGGGGCTTGAATGCCGAGCAGTACTTC.

The chain combines TRBV6-1 with TRBJ2-2; D remains unclear. The CDR3 extends over 16 amino acids. Looked up from germline, CDR1 is MNHNS and CDR2 is SASEGT. The V and J ends lost 5 bases and 6 bases respectively, with 19 bases between them. Written as DNA, the CDR3 is TGTGCCAGCAGTTACTCCGATGCACGCGTAGCCGGGGAGCTGTTTTTT. Translated: CASSYSDARVAGELFF.

The rearrangement joins TRBV20-1 to TRBJ1-5, with 7 bases aligning to TRBD1. Trimming took 3 bases from V and 0 from J; bases not matched to a gene: 8. The CDR3 contains 16 residues. Germline values: CDR1 DFQATT, CDR2 SNEGSKA (reference sequence). DNA for the CDR3: TGCAGTGCTAGGCGGGACAGCCAATATAGCAATCAGCCCCAGCATTTT. It codes for CSARRDSQYSNQPQHF.

The CDR3 sequence: CASSTDQGFDEQFF. The CDR3 nucleotides read TGTGCCAGCAGCACTGATCAGGGTTTCGATGAGCAGTTCTTC. This rearrangement joins TRBV7-9 to TRBJ2-1, with D perhaps TRBD1 (5 bases). Trimming took 5 bases from V and 8 from J, leaving 16 bases between them. CDR1 is SEHNR, CDR2 FQNEAQ, per germline (reference sequence). The CDR3 has 14 residues.

The rearrangement links TRBV2 to TRBJ2-5; 8 bases are shared with TRBD2. The CDR3 length is 11 residues. In germline, CDR1 is SNHLY, CDR2 FYNNEI. V was pared by 7 bases and J by 5 bases, with 0 bases of the junction left unmatched. For the CDR3, the DNA is TGTGCCAGCACGGGGGGGGAGACCCAGTACTTC. It yields the protein CASTGGETQYF.

This clonotype was picked up one time. CDR3: CASSAFTGELFF. DNA of the CDR3: TGTGCCAGCAGTGCCTTCACCGGGGAGCTGTTTTTT. This chain uses TRBV6-6 with TRBJ2-2; no definite D call. This CDR3 is built from 12 residues. The germline gives CDR1 MNHNY, CDR2 SVGAGI (reference sequence). V dropped 5 bases and J dropped 4 bases, with 5 bases sitting between them.

The chain has TRBV30 and TRBJ2-1; possible D gene TRBD2, 6 bases. Germline V lookup: CDR1 GTSNPN, CDR2 SVGIG (reference sequence). CDR3 length: 14 residues. Trimming pared 2 bases from V and 9 bases from J, leaving 17 bases between. The DNA for the CDR3 is TGTGCCTGGAGTAAGGGACGGGAGAGTAGTGAGCAGTTCTTC. Translation gives CAWSKGRESSEQFF.

This chain joins TRBV14 and TRBJ2-1; TRBD1 or TRBD2 may be the D gene (8 bases each). The CDR3 is 17 residues long. V lost 4 bases and J lost 0, with 16 bases in between. The germline gives CDR1 SGHDN, CDR2 FVKESK. DNA for the CDR3: TGTGCCAGCAGCCCCCGGACAGGGACTAGCTCCTACAATGAGCAGTTCTTC. Its translation: CASSPRTGTSSYNEQFF.

This chain links TRBV5-1 with TRBJ1-1, with 7 bases matching TRBD1. J was trimmed by 5 bases and V by 5 bases; bases with no gene match: 9. CDR3 length equals 14 residues. The germline V gene encodes CDR1 SGHRS and CDR2 YFSETQ. The CDR3 reads CASSLESGGTEAFF. The CDR3 DNA reads TGCGCCAGCAGTTTAGAGTCAGGGGGGACTGAAGCTTTCTTT.

V is TRBV5-4 and J is TRBJ2-1; D is ambiguous. Trimming took off 4 bases at V and 3 bases at J, with 5 bases between the two ends. Germline V gene data show CDR1 as SGHNT and CDR2 as YYREEE (reference sequence). The CDR3 is made up of 12 amino acids. CDR3 region: CASSRDYNEQFF. CDR3 sequence (DNA): TGTGCCAGCAGCCGCGACTACAATGAGCAGTTCTTC.

The CDR3 nucleotides read TGCGCCAGCAGCCTCGGTCTCGGGTCCTACAATGAGCAGTTCTTC. Protein product: CASSLGLGSYNEQFF. The chain joins TRBV5-1 to TRBJ2-1; no reliable D call. The V end was cut by 4 bases, the J end by 1 base, with 12 bases between. Germline assignment: CDR1 SGHRS and CDR2 YFSETQ. The CDR3 has 15 residues.

The J gene is TRBJ2-1, the V gene TRBV19; D possibly matches TRBD1 or TRBD2 (5 bases each). Trimming stripped 4 bases from V and 7 bases from J, with 32 bases between. This CDR3 region has 20 residues. From germline, CDR1 is LNHDA and CDR2 SQIVND (reference sequence). The CDR3 loop reads CASSTRFHRDLLRGGNEQFF. In DNA form, the CDR3 reads TGTGCCAGTAGTACACGATTTCACCGGGACCTTCTCCGGGGTGGGAATGAGCAGTTCTTC.

This clonotype was seen only a few times. In nucleotides, the CDR3 is TGTGCCATCAGTGAGAGGAGGGATGAGCAGTTCTTC. It yields the protein CAISERRDEQFF. The rearrangement uses TRBV10-3 and TRBJ2-1, with a weak D call TRBD2 (6 bases). Between the trimmed V and J ends, which lost 2 bases and 8 bases, there was a span of 7 bases. This CDR3 has 12 residues. The V gene's germline CDR1 is ENHRY and CDR2 SYGVKD.

This clonotype appeared a few times. This chain uses TRBV12-3 or TRBV12-4 with TRBJ1-3, with unresolved D. Trimming took off 5 bases at V and 0 bases at J, with 14 bases between the two ends. This CDR3 region has 16 residues. The CDR3 spells CASSPRSTHSGNTIYF. CDR3 DNA: TGTGCCAGCAGTCCCCGATCCACTCACTCTGGAAACACCATATATTTT.

The chain has TRBV5-8 and TRBJ2-1; no reliable D call. Trimming removed 0 bases from V and 2 bases from J, with 6 bases in between. Looked up from germline, CDR1 is SGHTS and CDR2 is YDEGEE. The CDR3 is 14 amino acids. The CDR3 spells CASSLVRAYNEQFF. CDR3 sequence (DNA): TGTGCCAGCAGCTTGGTACGGGCCTACAATGAGCAGTTCTTC.

The chain has TRBV19 and TRBJ2-1, with 12 bases aligning to TRBD2. The V gene end was trimmed by 6 bases and the J gene end by 10 bases; junction bases not matched to a gene: 4. This CDR3 has 13 residues. Germline V gives CDR1 LNHDA, CDR2 SQIVND (reference sequence). The CDR3 DNA follows: TGTGCCAGTAGATCTAGCGGGAGGGACGAGCAGTTCTTC. Protein product: CASRSSGRDEQFF.